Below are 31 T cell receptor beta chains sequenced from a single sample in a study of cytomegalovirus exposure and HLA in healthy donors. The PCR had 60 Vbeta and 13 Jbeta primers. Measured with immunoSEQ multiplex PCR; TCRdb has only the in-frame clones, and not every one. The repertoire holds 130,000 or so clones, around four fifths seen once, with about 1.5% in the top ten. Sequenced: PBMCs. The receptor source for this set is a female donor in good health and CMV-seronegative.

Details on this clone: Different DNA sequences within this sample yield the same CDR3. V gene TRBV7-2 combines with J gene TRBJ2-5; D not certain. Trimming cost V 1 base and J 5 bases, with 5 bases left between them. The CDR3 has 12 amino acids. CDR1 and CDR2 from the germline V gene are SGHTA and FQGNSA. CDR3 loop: CASSLDRETQYF. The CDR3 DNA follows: TGTGCCAGCAGCTTAGACCGGGAGACCCAGTACTTC.

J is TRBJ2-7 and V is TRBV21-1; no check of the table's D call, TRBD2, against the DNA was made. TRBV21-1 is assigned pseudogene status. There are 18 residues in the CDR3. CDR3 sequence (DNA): TGTGCCAGCAGCAAAGCGCTGTTTCGGCGGGAGGGCCCCTACGAGCAGTACTTC. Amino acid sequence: CASSKALFRREGPYEQYF.

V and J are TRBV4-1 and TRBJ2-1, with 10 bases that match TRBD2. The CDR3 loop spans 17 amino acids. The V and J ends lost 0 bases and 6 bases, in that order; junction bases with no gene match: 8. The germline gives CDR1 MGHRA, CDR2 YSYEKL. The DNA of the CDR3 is TGCGCCAGCAGCCAAGATGGCTCTAGCGGGAGTCCCAATGAGCAGTTCTTC. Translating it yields CASSQDGSSGSPNEQFF.

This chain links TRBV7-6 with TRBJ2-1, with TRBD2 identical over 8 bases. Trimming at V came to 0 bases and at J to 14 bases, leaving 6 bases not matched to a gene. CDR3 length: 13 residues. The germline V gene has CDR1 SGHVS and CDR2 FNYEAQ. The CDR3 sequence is CASSLAPGRAEFF. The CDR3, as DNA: TGTGCCAGCAGCTTAGCGCCCGGGAGGGCCGAGTTCTTC.

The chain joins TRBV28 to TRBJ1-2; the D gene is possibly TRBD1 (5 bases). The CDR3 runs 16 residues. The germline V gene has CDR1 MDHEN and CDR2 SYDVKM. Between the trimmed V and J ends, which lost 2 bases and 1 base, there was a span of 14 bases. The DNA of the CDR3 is TGTGCCAGCAGTTTAGGGGGGGACGATCGTAACTATGGCTACACCTTC. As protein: CASSLGGDDRNYGYTF.

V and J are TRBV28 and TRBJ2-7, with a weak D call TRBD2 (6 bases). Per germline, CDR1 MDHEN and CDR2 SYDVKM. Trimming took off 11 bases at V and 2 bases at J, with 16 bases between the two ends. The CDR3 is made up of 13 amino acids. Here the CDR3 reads CAAGPGTAYEQYF. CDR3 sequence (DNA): TGTGCCGCGGGGCCGGGGACCGCCTACGAGCAGTACTTC.

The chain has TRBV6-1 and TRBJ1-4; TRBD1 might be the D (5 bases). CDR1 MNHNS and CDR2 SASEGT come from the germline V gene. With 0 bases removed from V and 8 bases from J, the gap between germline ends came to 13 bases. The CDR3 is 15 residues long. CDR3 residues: CASSEASGEGEKLFF. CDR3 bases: TGTGCCAGCAGTGAAGCCTCGGGGGAGGGGGAAAAACTGTTTTTT.

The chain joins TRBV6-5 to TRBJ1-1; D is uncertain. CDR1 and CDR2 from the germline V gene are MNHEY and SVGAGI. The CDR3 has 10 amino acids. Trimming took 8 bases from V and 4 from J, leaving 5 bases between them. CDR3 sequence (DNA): TGTGCCAGCCGAGCCACTGAAGCTTTCTTT. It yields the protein CASRATEAFF.

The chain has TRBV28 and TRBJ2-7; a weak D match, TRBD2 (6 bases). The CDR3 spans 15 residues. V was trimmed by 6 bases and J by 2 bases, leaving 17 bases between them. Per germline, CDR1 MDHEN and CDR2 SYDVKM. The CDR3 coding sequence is TGTGCCAGCAGCACCGGGACTCTCAAAGCCTACGAGCAGTACTTC. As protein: CASSTGTLKAYEQYF.

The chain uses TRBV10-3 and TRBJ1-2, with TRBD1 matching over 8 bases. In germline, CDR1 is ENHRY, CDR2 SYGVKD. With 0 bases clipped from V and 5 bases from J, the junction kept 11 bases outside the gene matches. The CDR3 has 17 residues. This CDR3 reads CAISESGQGALLYGYTF. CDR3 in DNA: TGTGCCATCAGTGAGTCCGGACAGGGAGCATTATTGTATGGCTACACCTTC.

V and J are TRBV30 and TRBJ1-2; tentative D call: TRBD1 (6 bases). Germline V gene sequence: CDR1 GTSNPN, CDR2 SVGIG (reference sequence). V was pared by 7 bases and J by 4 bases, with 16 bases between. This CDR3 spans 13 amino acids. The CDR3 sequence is CAFPWTASYGYTF. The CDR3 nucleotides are TGTGCCTTCCCCTGGACAGCCAGCTATGGCTACACCTTC.

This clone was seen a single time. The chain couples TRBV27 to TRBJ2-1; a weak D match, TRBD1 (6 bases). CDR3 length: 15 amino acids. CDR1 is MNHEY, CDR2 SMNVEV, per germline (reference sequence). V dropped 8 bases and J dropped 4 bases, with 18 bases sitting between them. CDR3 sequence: CASRPGTLSYNEQFF. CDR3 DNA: TGTGCCAGCCGCCCCGGGACACTCAGTTACAATGAGCAGTTCTTC.

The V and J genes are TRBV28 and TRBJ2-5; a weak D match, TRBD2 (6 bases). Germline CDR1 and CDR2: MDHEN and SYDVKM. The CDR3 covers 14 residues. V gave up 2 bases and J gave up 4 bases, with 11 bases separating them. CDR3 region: CASSLVRGGETQYF. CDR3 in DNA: TGTGCCAGCAGTTTAGTCCGGGGAGGAGAGACCCAGTACTTC.

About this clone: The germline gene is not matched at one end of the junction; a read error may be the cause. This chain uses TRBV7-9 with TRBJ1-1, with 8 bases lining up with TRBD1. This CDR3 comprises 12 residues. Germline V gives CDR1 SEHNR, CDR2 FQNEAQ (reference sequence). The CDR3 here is CASSLDRASFPF. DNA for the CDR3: TGTGCCAGCAGTTTGGACAGGGCCTCTTTCCCTTTT.

Here the CDR3 reads CASSLAALAGKFNEQFF. DNA for the CDR3: TGTGCCAGCAGCTTAGCGGCCTTAGCGGGGAAATTCAATGAGCAGTTCTTC. The V call is TRBV7-6, the J call TRBJ2-1; 8 bases match TRBD2. The CDR3 runs to 17 residues. CDR1 and CDR2 (germline): SGHVS, FNYEAQ. The trim removed 0 bases at V and 6 bases at J, leaving 10 bases unmatched. Using reference TRBV7-6 and TRBJ2-1 for the parts outside the CDR3, the full variable domain is GAGVSQSPRYKVTKRGQDVALRCDPISGHVSLYWYRQALGQGPEFLTYFNYEAQQDKSGLPNDRFSAERPEGSISTLTIQRTEQRDSAMYRCASSLAALAGKFNEQFFGPGTRLTVL.

The CDR3: CAWSWRGGTGELFF. As DNA, the CDR3 is TGTGCCTGGTCGTGGAGGGGAGGGACCGGGGAGCTGTTTTTT. V and J are TRBV30 and TRBJ2-2; TRBD2 matches at 7 bases. Germline loops: CDR1 GTSNPN, CDR2 SVGIG (reference sequence). This CDR3 has 14 amino acids. Trimming removed 5 bases from V and 5 bases from J; junction bases left unmatched: 8.

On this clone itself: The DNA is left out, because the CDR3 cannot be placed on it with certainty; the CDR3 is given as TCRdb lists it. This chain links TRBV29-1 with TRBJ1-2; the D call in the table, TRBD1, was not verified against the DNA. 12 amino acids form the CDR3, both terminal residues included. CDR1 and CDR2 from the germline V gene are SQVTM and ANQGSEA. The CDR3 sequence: CSVSGQGNGYTF.

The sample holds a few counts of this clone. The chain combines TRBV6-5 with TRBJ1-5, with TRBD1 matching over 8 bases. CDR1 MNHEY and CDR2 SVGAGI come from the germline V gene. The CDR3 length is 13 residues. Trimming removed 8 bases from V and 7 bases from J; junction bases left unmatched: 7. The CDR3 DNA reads TGTGCCAGCTCGGACAGGGAGGGGCAGCCCCAGCATTTT. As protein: CASSDREGQPQHF.

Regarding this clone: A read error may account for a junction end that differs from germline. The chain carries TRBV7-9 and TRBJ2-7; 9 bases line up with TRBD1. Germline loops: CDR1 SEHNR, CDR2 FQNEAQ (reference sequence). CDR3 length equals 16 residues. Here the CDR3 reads CSSSFTPGTGRNEQYF. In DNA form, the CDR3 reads TGTTCCAGCAGCTTTACCCCCGGGACAGGGCGGAACGAGCAGTACTTC.

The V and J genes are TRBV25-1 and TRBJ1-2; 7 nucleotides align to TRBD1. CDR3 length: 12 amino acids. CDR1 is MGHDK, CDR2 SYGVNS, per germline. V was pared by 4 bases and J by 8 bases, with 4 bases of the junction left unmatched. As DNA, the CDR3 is TGTGCCAGCAGTGGACCGGGACAGGGCTACACCTTC. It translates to CASSGPGQGYTF.

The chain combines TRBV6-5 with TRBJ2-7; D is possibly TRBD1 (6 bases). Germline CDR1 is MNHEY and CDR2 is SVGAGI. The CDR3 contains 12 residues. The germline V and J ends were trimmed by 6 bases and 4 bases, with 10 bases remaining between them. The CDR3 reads CASSGQPYEQYF. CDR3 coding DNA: TGTGCCAGCAGCGGACAGCCTTACGAGCAGTACTTC.

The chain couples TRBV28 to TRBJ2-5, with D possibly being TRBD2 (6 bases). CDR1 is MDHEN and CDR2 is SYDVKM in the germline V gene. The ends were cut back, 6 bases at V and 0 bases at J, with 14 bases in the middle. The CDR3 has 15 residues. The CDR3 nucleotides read TGTGCCAGCAGCCGCGGGACTTCGTACCAAGAGACCCAGTACTTC. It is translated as CASSRGTSYQETQYF.

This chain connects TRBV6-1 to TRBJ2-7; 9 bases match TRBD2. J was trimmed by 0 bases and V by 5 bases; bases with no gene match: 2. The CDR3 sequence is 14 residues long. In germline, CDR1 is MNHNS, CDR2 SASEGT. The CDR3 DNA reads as TGTGCCAGCAGTATAGCGGGAGACTCCTACGAGCAGTACTTC. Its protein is CASSIAGDSYEQYF.

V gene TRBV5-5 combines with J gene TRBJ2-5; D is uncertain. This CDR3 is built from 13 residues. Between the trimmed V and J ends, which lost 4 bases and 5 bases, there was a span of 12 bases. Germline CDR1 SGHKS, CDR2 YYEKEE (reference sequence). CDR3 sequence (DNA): TGTGCCAGCAGCGGCCCCGCACAGGAGACCCAGTACTTC. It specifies CASSGPAQETQYF. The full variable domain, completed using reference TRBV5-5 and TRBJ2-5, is DAGVTQSPTHLIKTRGQQVTLRCSPISGHKSVSWYQQVLGQGPQFIFQYYEKEERGRGNFPDRFSARQFPNYSSELNVNALLLGDSALYLCASSGPAQETQYFGPGTRLLVL.

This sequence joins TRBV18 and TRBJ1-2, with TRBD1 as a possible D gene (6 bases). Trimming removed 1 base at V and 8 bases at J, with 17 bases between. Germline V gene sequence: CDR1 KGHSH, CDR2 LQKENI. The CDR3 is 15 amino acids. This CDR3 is CASSPLTGGTNGYTF. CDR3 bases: TGTGCCAGCTCACCACTGACAGGAGGAACGAACGGCTACACCTTC.

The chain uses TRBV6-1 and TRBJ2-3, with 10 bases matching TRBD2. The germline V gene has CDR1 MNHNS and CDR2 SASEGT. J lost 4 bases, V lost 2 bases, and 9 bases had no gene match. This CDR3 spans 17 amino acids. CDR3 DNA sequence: TGTGCCAGCAGTGAACGAAGCGGGAGGGCCCCCCCAGATACGCAGTATTTT. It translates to CASSERSGRAPPDTQYF.

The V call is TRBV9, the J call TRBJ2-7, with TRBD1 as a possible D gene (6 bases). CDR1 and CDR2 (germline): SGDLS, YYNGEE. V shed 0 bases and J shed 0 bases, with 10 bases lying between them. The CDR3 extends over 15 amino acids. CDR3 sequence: CASSVAGQSSYEQYF. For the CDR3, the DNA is TGTGCCAGCAGCGTAGCGGGACAAAGCTCCTACGAGCAGTACTTC.

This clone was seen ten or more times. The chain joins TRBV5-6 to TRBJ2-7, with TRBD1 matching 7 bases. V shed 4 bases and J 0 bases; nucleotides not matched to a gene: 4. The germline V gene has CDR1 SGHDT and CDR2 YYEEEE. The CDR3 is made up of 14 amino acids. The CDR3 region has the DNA TGTGCCAGCAGCGGGGGACAGTACTCCTACGAGCAGTACTTC. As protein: CASSGGQYSYEQYF.

The DNA for the CDR3 is TGTGCCTGGATGAAGAGGAATTCACCCCTCCACTTT. Its protein product is CAWMKRNSPLHF. The gene calls are TRBV30 and TRBJ1-6, with D uncertain. V lost 4 bases to trimming and J lost 7 bases, with 8 bases between them. The CDR3 contains 12 residues. Germline loops: CDR1 GTSNPN, CDR2 SVGIG (reference sequence).

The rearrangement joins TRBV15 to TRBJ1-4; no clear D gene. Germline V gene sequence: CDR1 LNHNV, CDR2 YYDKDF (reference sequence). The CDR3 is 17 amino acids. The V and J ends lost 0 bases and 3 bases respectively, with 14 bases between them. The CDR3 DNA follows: TGTGCCACCAGCAGAGATCTTGGGAGTGGCTCTAATGAAAAACTGTTTTTT. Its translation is CATSRDLGSGSNEKLFF.

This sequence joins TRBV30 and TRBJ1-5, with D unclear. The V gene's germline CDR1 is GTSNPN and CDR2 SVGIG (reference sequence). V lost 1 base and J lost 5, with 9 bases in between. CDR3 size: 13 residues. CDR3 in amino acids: CAWSGGEYQPQHF. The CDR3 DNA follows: TGTGCCTGGAGTGGAGGTGAATATCAGCCCCAGCATTTT.